The 9 T cell receptor beta chains reported below all come from one sample, sequenced in a study of chemoradiotherapy in HPV16-positive cancers. The protocol was immunoSEQ multiplex PCR, while the TCRdb copy is restricted to in-frame clones and leaves out a portion. This sample carries about 7,000 clones, 80% to 90% of them seen once, and the ten largest clones take 6.5%. Sequencing used tumor tissue, obtained from a patient who underwent chemoradiotherapy. These receptors came from a human donor with HPV-associated anogenital cancer.

In this sample, this clone turned up a few times. The CDR3 is CASSDGTGNSYEQYF. In DNA form, the CDR3 reads TGTGCCAGCAGCGACGGGACAGGGAACTCCTACGAGCAGTACTTC. J is TRBJ2-7 and V is TRBV7-2; TRBD1 matches at 9 bases. CDR3 length equals 15 residues. Trimming cost V 5 bases and J 0 bases; bases outside gene matches: 5. Per the germline V gene, CDR1 is SGHTA and CDR2 is FQGNSA.

This chain uses TRBV19 with TRBJ1-2, with 11 positions matching TRBD1. Germline V gene data show CDR1 as LNHDA and CDR2 as SQIVND (reference sequence). V gave up 5 bases and J gave up 5 bases; unmatched junction bases: 1. This CDR3 spans 13 amino acids. Here the CDR3 DNA reads TGTGCCAGTAGTGGGACAGGGGGTTATGGCTACACCTTC. Translated: CASSGTGGYGYTF.

This chain uses TRBV6-1 with TRBJ2-5; the match to TRBD2 covers 8 bases. V shed 4 bases and J 1 base; nucleotides not matched to a gene: 5. This CDR3 has 15 residues. Germline V lookup: CDR1 MNHNS, CDR2 SASEGT. DNA of the CDR3: TGTGCCAGCAGTGGGAGCGGGGGAACCCAAGAGACCCAGTACTTC. Its protein is CASSGSGGTQETQYF.

This chain connects TRBV7-6 to TRBJ1-6; D remains ambiguous. The CDR3 has 14 amino acids. Trimming pared 1 base from V and 10 bases from J, leaving 11 bases between. Germline V gene sequence: CDR1 SGHVS, CDR2 FNYEAQ. The CDR3 DNA reads as TGTGCCAGCAGCTTAGGTCGCGCAGAATCACCCCTCCACTTT. This codes for CASSLGRAESPLHF.

The chain combines TRBV9 with TRBJ2-3; D possibly uses TRBD1 or TRBD2 (6 bases each). Germline loops: CDR1 SGDLS, CDR2 YYNGEE. The CDR3 spans 15 residues. Trimming stripped 0 bases from V and 1 base from J, with 9 bases between. The CDR3 DNA reads as TGTGCCAGCAGCGTAGGCCGGGGGCGCACAGATACGCAGTATTTT. It translates to CASSVGRGRTDTQYF.

This clone was seen only a few times. V is TRBV7-8 and J is TRBJ1-3; maybe TRBD1 (5 bases). Looked up from germline, CDR1 is SGHVS and CDR2 is FQNEAQ. Deletions cut 4 bases from V and 8 bases from J, with 15 bases between. This CDR3 contains 14 residues. The CDR3 region has the DNA TGTGCCAGCAGCTCTGGGTCAGGGATGGACACCATATATTTT. This gives the protein CASSSGSGMDTIYF.

The chain is built from TRBV29-1 and TRBJ1-1; 9 positions agree with TRBD1. Germline lookup yields CDR1 SQVTM and CDR2 ANQGSEA. With 0 bases clipped from V and 3 bases from J, the junction kept 8 bases outside the gene matches. The CDR3 consists of 16 residues. CDR3 DNA sequence: TGCAGCGTTGAAGATCGGGGGACAGGGTTCGACACTGAAGCTTTCTTT. This sequence encodes CSVEDRGTGFDTEAFF.

This chain uses TRBV19 with TRBJ1-1; D is possibly TRBD1 (5 bases). This CDR3 is 12 amino acids long. Trimming left V 9 bases short and J 4 bases short, with 12 bases between. Germline CDR1 is LNHDA and CDR2 is SQIVND (reference sequence). CDR3 in amino acids: CASGGLGTEAFF. The CDR3 nucleotides read TGTGCCAGCGGGGGACTGGGCACTGAAGCTTTCTTT.

This chain links TRBV6-5 with TRBJ1-2; D is undetermined. This CDR3 has 14 amino acids. The germline CDR1 and CDR2 sequences are MNHEY and SVGAGI. Trimming removed 6 bases at V and 0 bases at J, with 11 bases between. CDR3 nucleotides: TGTGCCAGCAGCCCAGGACGGACTAACTATGGCTACACCTTC. This sequence encodes CASSPGRTNYGYTF.